This TCR beta chain appears in the sequencing data of a study of OX40 agonist ivuxolimab in advanced cancers. The table lists this clone with a count of one. Sequencing was performed with immunoSEQ multiplex PCR; in TCRdb, only in-frame clones are kept and a portion is missing. Among under 65,000 clones listed, around 93% were seen once. Per germline, CDR1 SGHRS and CDR2 YFSETQ. V was shortened by 0 bases and J by 0 bases, with 11 bases between the two germline ends. The CDR3 extends over 16 amino acids. The chain joins TRBV5-1 to TRBJ2-3; D perhaps matches TRBD1 (5 bases). The TCR originated in an adult with an advanced solid tumor such as melanoma, head and neck, liver or kidney cancer. Material: CD4+ or CD8+ T cells sorted from blood, obtained in a trial of the OX40 agonist ivuxolimab. CDR3 DNA: TGCGCCAGCAGCTTGGGACAGTCGTCTAGCACAGATACGCAGTATTTT. Encoded protein: CASSLGQSSSTDTQYF.